One sample yielded the 3 T cell receptor beta chains listed below, sequenced in a study of neurological immune-mediated disorders. Using its own MiXCR run on the 5' RACE reads, TCRdb lists one record per CDR3 protein. The sample shows about 35,000 distinct CDR3 sequences, 3.5% to 4% of them seen only once. Material for sequencing was PBMCs. The origin of the receptors is a man under 40 with multiple sclerosis.

This clonotype was counted many times. This sequence joins TRBV20-1 and TRBJ1-5, with TRBD1 identical over 11 bases. J lost 9 bases, V lost 6 bases, and 10 bases had no gene match. The CDR3 loop spans 14 amino acids. Germline CDR1 reads DFQATT; CDR2 reads SNEGSKA (reference sequence). CDR3 residues: CSAGGQGAGGPQHF. CDR3 sequence (DNA): TGCAGTGCCGGCGGACAGGGGGCGGGTGGGCCCCAGCATTTT.

This clonotype was observed at least ten times. The chain joins TRBV20-1 to TRBJ2-1, with a possible D match to TRBD1 (7 bases). The length of the CDR3 is 17 residues. Germline CDR1 is DFQATT and CDR2 is SNEGSKA (reference sequence). The V end lost 5 bases, the J end lost 0 bases, and 20 bases lay between the germline ends. The chain's CDR3 is CSAGGTALRSSYNEQFF. DNA of the CDR3: TGCAGTGCTGGGGGGACAGCCTTGAGGAGCTCCTACAATGAGCAGTTCTTC.

The sample holds many counts of this clonotype. The CDR3 DNA is TGCGCCAGCAGTTCCAACAGACAGGGGGCCACGGACATTCAGTACTTC. It specifies CASSSNRQGATDIQYF. The chain combines TRBV5-1 with TRBJ2-4; TRBD1 aligns across 10 bases. Germline V gene sequence: CDR1 SGHRS, CDR2 YFSETQ. The CDR3 loop spans 16 amino acids. The V segment lost 5 bases and the J segment 8 bases; nucleotides outside the gene matches: 13.